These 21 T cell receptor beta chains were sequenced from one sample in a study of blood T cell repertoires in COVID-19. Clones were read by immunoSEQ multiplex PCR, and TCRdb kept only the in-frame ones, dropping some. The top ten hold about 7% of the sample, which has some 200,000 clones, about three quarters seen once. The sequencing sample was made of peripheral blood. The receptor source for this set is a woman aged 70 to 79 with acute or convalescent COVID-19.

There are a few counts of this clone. The CDR3 protein is CASSPGRQGVATYEQYF. CDR3 DNA: TGTGCCAGCAGCCCTGGTCGACAGGGGGTGGCTACCTACGAGCAGTACTTC. J is TRBJ2-7 and V is TRBV3-1 (or the pseudogene TRBV3-2), with 9 bases aligning to TRBD1. Trimming cost V 4 bases and J 2 bases; bases outside gene matches: 12. There are 17 residues in the CDR3. Germline CDR1 and CDR2: LGHDT and YNNKEL (reference sequence).

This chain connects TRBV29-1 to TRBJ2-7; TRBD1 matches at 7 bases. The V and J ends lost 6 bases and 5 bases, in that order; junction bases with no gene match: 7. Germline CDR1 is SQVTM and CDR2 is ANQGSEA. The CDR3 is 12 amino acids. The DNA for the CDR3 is TGCAGCGTCCGACAGGGTAATCACGAGCAGTACTTC. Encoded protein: CSVRQGNHEQYF.

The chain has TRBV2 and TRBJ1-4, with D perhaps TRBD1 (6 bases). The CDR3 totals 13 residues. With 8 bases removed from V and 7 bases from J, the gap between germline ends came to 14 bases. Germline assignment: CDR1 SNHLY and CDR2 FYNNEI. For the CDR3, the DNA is TGTGCCAGCCACAGGGAGAAGACTGAAAAACTGTTTTTT. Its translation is CASHREKTEKLFF.

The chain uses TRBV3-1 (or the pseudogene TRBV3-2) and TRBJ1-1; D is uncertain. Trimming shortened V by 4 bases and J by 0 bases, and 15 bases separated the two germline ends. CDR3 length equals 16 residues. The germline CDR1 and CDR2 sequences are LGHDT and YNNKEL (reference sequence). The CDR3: CASSRERTVLNTEAFF. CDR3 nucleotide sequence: TGTGCCAGCAGCCGTGAGCGGACGGTTTTGAACACTGAAGCTTTCTTT.

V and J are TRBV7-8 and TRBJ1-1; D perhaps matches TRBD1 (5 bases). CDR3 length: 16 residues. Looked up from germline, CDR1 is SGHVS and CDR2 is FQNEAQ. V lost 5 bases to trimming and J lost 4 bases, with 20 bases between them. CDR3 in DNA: TGTGCCAGCAGCCTTAGGATCCGCCTCCAGGGCACTGAAGCTTTCTTT. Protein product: CASSLRIRLQGTEAFF.

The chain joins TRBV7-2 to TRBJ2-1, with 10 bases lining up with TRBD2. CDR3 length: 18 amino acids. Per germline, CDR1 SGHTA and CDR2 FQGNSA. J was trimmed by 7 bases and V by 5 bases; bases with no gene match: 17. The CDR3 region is CASSQAEAGGPLGNEQFF. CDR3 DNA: TGTGCCAGCAGCCAAGCGGAAGCGGGGGGGCCTCTAGGGAATGAGCAGTTCTTC.

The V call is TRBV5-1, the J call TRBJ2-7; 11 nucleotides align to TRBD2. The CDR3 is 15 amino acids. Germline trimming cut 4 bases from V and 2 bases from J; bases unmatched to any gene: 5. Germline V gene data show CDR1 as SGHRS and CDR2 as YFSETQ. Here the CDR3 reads CASSLGTSGAYEQYF. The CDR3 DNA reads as TGCGCCAGCAGCCTGGGGACTAGCGGCGCCTACGAGCAGTACTTC. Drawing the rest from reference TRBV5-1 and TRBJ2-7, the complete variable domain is KAGVTQTPRYLIKTRGQQVTLSCSPISGHRSVSWYQQTPGQGLQFLFEYFSETQRNKGNFPGRFSGRQFSNSRSEMNVSTLELGDSALYLCASSLGTSGAYEQYFGPGTRLTVT.

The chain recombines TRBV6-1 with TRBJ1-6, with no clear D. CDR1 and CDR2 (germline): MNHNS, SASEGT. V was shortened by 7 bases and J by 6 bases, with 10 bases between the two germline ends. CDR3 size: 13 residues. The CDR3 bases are TGTGCCAGCAAGGGAGGGTCTAATTCACCCCTCCACTTT. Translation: CASKGGSNSPLHF.

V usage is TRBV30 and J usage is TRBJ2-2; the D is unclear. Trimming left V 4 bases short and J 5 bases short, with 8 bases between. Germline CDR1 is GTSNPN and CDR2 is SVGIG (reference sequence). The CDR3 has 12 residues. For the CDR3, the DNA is TGTGCCTGGAACTCCTTGACCGGGGAGCTGTTTTTT. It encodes CAWNSLTGELFF.

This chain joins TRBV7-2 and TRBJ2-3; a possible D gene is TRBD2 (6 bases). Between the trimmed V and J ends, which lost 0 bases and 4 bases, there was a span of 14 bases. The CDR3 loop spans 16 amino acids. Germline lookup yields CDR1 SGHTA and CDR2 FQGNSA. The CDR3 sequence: CASSLAPGGGSDTQYF. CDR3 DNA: TGTGCCAGCAGCTTAGCGCCCGGGGGTGGTTCAGATACGCAGTATTTT.

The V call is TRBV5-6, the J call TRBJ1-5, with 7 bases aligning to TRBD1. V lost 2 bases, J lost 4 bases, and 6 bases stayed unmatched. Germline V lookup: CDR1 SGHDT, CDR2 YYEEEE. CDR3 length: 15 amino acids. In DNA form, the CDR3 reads TGTGCCAGCAGCTTAGACAGGGCCTCAAATCAGCCCCAGCATTTT. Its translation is CASSLDRASNQPQHF. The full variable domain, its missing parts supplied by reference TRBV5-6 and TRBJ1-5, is DAGVTQSPTHLIKTRGQQVTLRCSPKSGHDTVSWYQQALGQGPQFIFQYYEEEERQRGNFPDRFSGHQFPNYSSELNVNALLLGDSALYLCASSLDRASNQPQHFGDGTRLSIL.

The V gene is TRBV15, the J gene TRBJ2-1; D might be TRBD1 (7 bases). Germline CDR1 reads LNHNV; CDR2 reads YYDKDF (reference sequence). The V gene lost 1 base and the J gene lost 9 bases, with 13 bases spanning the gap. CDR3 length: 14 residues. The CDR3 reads CATSRGQGGSEQFF. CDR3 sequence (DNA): TGTGCCACCAGCAGAGGTCAGGGGGGTAGTGAGCAGTTCTTC. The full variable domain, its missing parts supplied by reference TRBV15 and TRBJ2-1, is DAMVIQNPRYQVTQFGKPVTLSCSQTLNHNVMYWYQQKSSQAPKLLFHYYDKDFNNEADTPDNFQSRRPNTSFCFLDIRSPGLGDTAMYLCATSRGQGGSEQFFGPGTRLTVL.

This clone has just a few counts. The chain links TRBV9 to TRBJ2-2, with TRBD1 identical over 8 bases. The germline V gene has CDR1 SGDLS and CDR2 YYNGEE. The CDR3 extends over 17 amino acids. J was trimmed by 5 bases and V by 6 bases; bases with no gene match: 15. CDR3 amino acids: CASTIRSTGVETGELFF. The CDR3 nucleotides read TGTGCCAGCACCATTCGCTCGACAGGGGTTGAGACCGGGGAGCTGTTTTTT.

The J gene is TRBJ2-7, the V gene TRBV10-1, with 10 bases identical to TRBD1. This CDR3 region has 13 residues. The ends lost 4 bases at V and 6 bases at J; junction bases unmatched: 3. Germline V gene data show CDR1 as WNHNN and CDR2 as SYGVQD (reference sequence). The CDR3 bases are TGCGCCAGCAGTGGGGACAGGGGAGGCGAGCAGTACTTC. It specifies CASSGDRGGEQYF.

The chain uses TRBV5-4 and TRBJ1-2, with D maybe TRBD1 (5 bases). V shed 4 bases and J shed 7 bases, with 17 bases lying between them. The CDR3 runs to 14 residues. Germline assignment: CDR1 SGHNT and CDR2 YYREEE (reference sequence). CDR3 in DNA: TGTGCCAGCAGCGAGCAGGGTTATATTAGTGGCTACACCTTC. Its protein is CASSEQGYISGYTF.

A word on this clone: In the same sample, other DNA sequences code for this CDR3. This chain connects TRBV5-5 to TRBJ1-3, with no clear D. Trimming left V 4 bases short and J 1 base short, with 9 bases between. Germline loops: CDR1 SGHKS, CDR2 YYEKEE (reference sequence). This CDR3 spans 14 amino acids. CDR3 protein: CASSPELSGNTIYF. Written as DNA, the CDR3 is TGTGCCAGCAGCCCCGAGTTATCTGGAAACACCATATATTTT. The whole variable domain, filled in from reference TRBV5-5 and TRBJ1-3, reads DAGVTQSPTHLIKTRGQQVTLRCSPISGHKSVSWYQQVLGQGPQFIFQYYEKEERGRGNFPDRFSARQFPNYSSELNVNALLLGDSALYLCASSPELSGNTIYFGEGSWLTVV.

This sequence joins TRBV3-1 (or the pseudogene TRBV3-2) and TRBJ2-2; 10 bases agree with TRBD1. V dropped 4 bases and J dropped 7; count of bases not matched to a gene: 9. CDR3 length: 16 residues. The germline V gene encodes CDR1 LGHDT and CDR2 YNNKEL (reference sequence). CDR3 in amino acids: CASSPTTGGKRGELFF. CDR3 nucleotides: TGTGCCAGCAGCCCGACGACAGGGGGCAAGCGCGGGGAGCTGTTTTTT.

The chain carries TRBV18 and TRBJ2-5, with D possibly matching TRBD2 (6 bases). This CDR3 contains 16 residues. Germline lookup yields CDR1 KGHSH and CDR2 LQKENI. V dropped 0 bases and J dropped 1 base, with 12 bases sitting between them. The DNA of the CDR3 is TGTGCCAGCTCACCACCAAACGGGGGAAGCCAAGAGACCCAGTACTTC. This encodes CASSPPNGGSQETQYF. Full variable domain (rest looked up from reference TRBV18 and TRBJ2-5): NAGVMQNPRHLVRRRGQEARLRCSPMKGHSHVYWYRQLPEEGLKFMVYLQKENIIDESGMPKERFSAEFPKEGPSILRIQQVVRGDSAAYFCASSPPNGGSQETQYFGPGTRLLVL.

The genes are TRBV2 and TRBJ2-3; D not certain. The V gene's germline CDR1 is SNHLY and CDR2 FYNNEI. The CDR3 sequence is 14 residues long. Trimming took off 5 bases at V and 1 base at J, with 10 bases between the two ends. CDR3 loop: CASSPSSGTDTQYF. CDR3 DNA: TGTGCCAGCAGTCCGTCCTCGGGCACAGATACGCAGTATTTT. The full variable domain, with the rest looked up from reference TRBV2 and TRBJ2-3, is EPEVTQTPSHQVTQMGQEVILRCVPISNHLYFYWYRQILGQKVEFLVSFYNNEISEKSEIFDDQFSVERPDGSNFTLKIRSTKLEDSAMYFCASSPSSGTDTQYFGPGTRLTVL.

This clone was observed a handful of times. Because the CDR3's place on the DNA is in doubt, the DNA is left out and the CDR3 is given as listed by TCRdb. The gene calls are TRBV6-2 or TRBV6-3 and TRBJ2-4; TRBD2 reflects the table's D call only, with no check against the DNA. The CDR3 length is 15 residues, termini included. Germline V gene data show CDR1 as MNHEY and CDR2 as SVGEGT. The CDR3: CASSILVAAKNIQYF.

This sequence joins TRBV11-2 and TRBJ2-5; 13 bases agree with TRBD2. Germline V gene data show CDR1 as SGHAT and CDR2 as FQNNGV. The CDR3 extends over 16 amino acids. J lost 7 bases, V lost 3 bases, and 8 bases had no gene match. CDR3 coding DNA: TGTGCCAGCAGCTTTGGGACTAGCGGGGAAAGGAGGACCCAGTACTTC. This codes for CASSFGTSGERRTQYF.